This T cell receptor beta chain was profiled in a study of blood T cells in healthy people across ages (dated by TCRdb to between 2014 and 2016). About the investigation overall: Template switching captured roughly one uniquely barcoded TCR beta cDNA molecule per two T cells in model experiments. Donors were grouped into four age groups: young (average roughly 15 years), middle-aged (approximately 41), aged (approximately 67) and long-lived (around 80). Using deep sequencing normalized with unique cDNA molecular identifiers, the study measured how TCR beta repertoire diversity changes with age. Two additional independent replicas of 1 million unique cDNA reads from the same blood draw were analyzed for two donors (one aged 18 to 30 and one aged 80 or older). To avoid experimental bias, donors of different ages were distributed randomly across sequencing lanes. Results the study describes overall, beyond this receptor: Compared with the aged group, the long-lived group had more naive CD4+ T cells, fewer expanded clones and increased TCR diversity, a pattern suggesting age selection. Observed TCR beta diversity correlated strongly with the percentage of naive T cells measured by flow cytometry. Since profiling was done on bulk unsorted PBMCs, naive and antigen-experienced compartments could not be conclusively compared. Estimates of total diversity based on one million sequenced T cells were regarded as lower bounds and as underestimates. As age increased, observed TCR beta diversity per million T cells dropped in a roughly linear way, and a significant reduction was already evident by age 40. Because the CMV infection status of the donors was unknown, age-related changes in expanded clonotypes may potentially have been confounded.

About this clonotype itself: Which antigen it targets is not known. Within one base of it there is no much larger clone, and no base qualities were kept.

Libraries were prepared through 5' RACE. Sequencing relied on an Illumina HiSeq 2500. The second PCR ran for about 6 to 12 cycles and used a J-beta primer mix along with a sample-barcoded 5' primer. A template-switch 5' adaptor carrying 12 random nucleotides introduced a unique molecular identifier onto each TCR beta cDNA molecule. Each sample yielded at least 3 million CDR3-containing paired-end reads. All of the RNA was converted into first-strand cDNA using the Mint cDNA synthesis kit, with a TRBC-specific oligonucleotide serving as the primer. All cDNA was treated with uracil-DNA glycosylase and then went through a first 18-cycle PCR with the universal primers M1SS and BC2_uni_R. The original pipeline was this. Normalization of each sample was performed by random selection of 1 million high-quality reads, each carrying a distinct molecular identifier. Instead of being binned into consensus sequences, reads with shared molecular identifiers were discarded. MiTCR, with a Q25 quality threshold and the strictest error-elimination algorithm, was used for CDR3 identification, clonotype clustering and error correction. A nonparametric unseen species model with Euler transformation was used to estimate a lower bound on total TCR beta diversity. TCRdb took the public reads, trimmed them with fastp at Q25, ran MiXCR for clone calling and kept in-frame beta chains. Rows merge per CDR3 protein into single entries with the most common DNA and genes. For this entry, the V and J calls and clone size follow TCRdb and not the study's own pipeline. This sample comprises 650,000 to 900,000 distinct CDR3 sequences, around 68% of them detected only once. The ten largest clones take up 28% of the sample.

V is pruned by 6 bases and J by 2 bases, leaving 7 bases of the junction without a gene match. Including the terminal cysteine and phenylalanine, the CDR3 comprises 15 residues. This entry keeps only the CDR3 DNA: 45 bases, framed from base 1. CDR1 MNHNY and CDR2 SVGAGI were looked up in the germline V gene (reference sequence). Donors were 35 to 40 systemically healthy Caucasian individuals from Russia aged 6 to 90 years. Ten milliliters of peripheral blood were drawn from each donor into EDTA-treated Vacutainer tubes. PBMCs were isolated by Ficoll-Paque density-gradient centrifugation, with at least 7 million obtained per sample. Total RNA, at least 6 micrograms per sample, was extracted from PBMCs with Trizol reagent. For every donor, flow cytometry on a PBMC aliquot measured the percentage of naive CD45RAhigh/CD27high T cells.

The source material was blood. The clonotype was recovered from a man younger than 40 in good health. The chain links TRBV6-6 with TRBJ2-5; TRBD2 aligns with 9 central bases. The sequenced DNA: TGTGCCAGCAGGCGCGGGGGGGCCCGGCAAGAGACCCAGTACTTC. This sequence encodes CASRRGGARQETQYF.